This entry describes one T cell receptor (beta chain). This entry is derived from a study of human CD8 memory T cell subsets. Germline CDR1 is DFQATT and CDR2 is SNEGSKA (reference sequence). This CDR3 is built from 15 residues. The study classified TPEX cells as CCR7+ PD-1+ TIGIT+ early memory CD8+ T cells bearing exhausted-like traits. The authors drew RNA from duplicate vials of fewer than 180,000 sorted CD8+ T cells per subset. Scientists made TCR beta libraries using UMI-labeled 5' RACE. Original data processing: Every library of TCR beta sequences contained functional CDR3 beta clonotypes numbering between about 3,000 and 18,000. Reprocessing the 5' RACE reads, TCRdb reports a single entry for every CDR3 protein and omits DNA. TCRdb assigned the V and J calls; the authors' analysis was not used. This repertoire includes around 10,000 distinct CDR3 sequences.

Sequenced input: CD8+ T cells from PBMCs. This clonotype was sampled from a human donor in good health. V and J are TRBV20-1 and TRBJ1-5; the D call from TCRdb, TRBD1, cannot be confirmed without DNA. The CDR3 sequence is CSAEERQASNQPQHF.